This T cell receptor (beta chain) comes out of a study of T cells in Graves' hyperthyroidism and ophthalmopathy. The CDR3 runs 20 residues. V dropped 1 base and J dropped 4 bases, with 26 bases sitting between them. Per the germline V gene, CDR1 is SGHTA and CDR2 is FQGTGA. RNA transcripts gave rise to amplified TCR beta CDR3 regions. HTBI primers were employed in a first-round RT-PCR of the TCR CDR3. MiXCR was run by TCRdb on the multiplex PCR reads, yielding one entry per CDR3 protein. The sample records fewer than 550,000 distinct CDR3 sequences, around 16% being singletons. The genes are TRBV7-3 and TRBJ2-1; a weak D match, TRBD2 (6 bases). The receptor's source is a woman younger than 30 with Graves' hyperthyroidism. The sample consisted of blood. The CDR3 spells CASSLKRISGKFLSYNEQFF. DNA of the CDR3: TGTGCCAGCAGCTTAAAGCGGATTAGCGGAAAATTTTTATCATACAATGAGCAGTTCTTC.